This T cell receptor beta chain was identified during a study of cytomegalovirus exposure and HLA in healthy donors. Study background: A preliminary data release comprised 70 million to 95 million unique TCRs obtained from HLA-typed donors. Regarding the study as a whole: Accounts indicate the classifier identified cytomegalovirus status with strong specificity and sensitivity.

In the PCR, 60 Vbeta and 13 Jbeta primers were used. TCRdb's copy holds only in-frame clones and misses some; the assay was immunoSEQ multiplex PCR. The sample holds 60,000 to 75,000 clones; approximately 85% are singletons and the top ten take about 10%. Turning to this clone: What it recognizes is unknown.

V lost 10 bases, J lost 6 bases, and 18 bases lay in between. Germline V gives CDR1 MNHEY, CDR2 SVGAGI. CDR3 size: 13 residues. V is TRBV6-5 and J is TRBJ1-2; D remains ambiguous. The TCR was taken from a female donor in good health and CMV-seronegative. The sample comprised PBMCs. The CDR3 nucleotides read TGTGCCATTACTAGCGGGAGGCGGGATGGCTACACCTTC. Protein sequence: CAITSGRRDGYTF.